A single sample is the source of the 8 T cell receptor beta chains below, sequenced in a study of cytomegalovirus exposure and HLA in healthy donors. Primers for the PCR totalled 60 Vbeta and 13 Jbeta. The assay was immunoSEQ multiplex PCR, and TCRdb's table has in-frame clones only and misses some. This specimen shows tens of thousands of clones; the ten leading clones hold approximately 4.5%. Source material: PBMCs. The receptors here all came from a woman in her forties in good health and CMV-seropositive.

The CDR3 loop reads CATGTGNTEAFF. In DNA, the CDR3 is TGTGCCACCGGGACAGGGAATACTGAAGCTTTCTTT. The genes are TRBV28 and TRBJ1-1; 9 nucleotides match TRBD1. The ends lost 10 bases at V and 5 bases at J; junction bases unmatched: 5. The CDR3 is 12 amino acids. Per germline, CDR1 MDHEN and CDR2 SYDVKM.

This chain connects TRBV19 to TRBJ2-3; 14 bases fit TRBD2. The CDR3 totals 19 residues. V lost 5 bases and J lost 3; bases outside the gene matches: 13. Germline loops: CDR1 LNHDA, CDR2 SQIVND (reference sequence). CDR3 sequence reads: CASSARRGTSGSRTDTQYF. CDR3 DNA sequence: TGTGCCAGTAGTGCCCGGCGCGGGACTAGCGGGAGCCGGACAGATACGCAGTATTTT. The full variable domain, completed using reference TRBV19 and TRBJ2-3, is DGGITQSPKYLFRKEGQNVTLSCEQNLNHDAMYWYRQDPGQGLRLIYYSQIVNDFQKGDIAEGYSVSREKKESFPLTVTSAQKNPTAFYLCASSARRGTSGSRTDTQYFGPGTRLTVL.

The genes are TRBV18 and TRBJ2-7; 7 bases line up with TRBD1. CDR1 and CDR2 (germline): KGHSH, LQKENI. Trimming removed 8 bases from V and 6 bases from J; junction bases left unmatched: 10. The CDR3 runs to 13 residues. The CDR3, as DNA: TGTGCCAGCGTAACAGACAGGGTTGGCGAGCAGTACTTC. Residues: CASVTDRVGEQYF.

V gene TRBV29-1 combines with J gene TRBJ1-1; D unresolved. V dropped 3 bases and J dropped 5 bases, with 7 bases sitting between them. Germline CDR1 reads SQVTM; CDR2 reads ANQGSEA. The length of the CDR3 is 11 residues. Here the CDR3 DNA reads TGCAGCGTTGATGGGCAGACTGAAGCTTTCTTT. It yields the protein CSVDGQTEAFF.

The chain has TRBV4-1 and TRBJ2-7; D gene ambiguous. Per the germline V gene, CDR1 is MGHRA and CDR2 is YSYEKL. Between the trimmed V and J ends, which lost 1 base and 2 bases, there was a span of 6 bases. CDR3 size: 13 residues. The CDR3 DNA follows: TGCGCCAGCAGCCAAGTACAGACCTACGAGCAGTACTTC. Amino acid sequence: CASSQVQTYEQYF.

The chain is built from TRBV19 and TRBJ1-4, with TRBD1 identical over 7 bases. This CDR3 is built from 12 residues. The V gene end was trimmed by 5 bases and the J gene end by 10 bases; junction bases not matched to a gene: 4. Germline V gene sequence: CDR1 LNHDA, CDR2 SQIVND (reference sequence). This CDR3 is CASSVGQVKLFF. CDR3 DNA: TGTGCCAGTAGTGTAGGACAGGTAAAACTGTTTTTT.

The chain couples TRBV7-9 to TRBJ2-1; 14 bases fit TRBD2. The CDR3 has 16 amino acids. Per germline, CDR1 SEHNR and CDR2 FQNEAQ (reference sequence). The ends lost 5 bases at V and 9 bases at J; junction bases unmatched: 9. DNA for the CDR3: TGTGCCAGCAGCCCTGGGACTAGCGGGAGTAGTGGTGAGCAGTTCTTC. Its translation is CASSPGTSGSSGEQFF. Complete variable domain (other parts from reference TRBV7-9 and TRBJ2-1): DTGVSQNPRHKITKRGQNVTFRCDPISEHNRLYWYRQTLGQGPEFLTYFQNEAQLEKSRLLSDRFSAERPKGSFSTLEIQRTEQGDSAMYLCASSPGTSGSSGEQFFGPGTRLTVL.

The gene calls are TRBV29-1 and TRBJ2-7, with D hard to call. This CDR3 has 12 residues. Trimming cost V 4 bases and J 4 bases, with 11 bases left between them. The V gene's germline CDR1 is SQVTM and CDR2 ANQGSEA. The chain's CDR3 is CSVGQVVYEQYF. Written as DNA, the CDR3 is TGCAGCGTTGGGCAGGTGGTGTACGAGCAGTACTTC.